Listed here are 10 T cell receptor beta chains from one sample, sequenced in a study of CD8+ T cells in alopecia areata. Treatment: oral pan-JAK inhibitor, 5-10 mg twice daily. cDNA serving as the sequencing template came from extracted, reverse transcribed RNA. The data were produced by immunoSEQ multiplex PCR, yet TCRdb's version contains in-frame clones alone and is incomplete. Counted here are about 300,000 clones, 58% occurring once; the ten biggest clones make up about 1.7%. The material sequenced was CD4+ T cells sorted from blood, taken at week 24, from a patient treated with tofacitinib. The receptors here all came from a human donor with alopecia areata.

V and J are TRBV6-5 and TRBJ1-6; possible D gene TRBD1, 5 bases. Trimming removed 10 bases from V and 7 bases from J, with 11 bases in between. The CDR3 loop spans 12 amino acids. The germline gives CDR1 MNHEY, CDR2 SVGAGI. The CDR3 DNA sequence: TGTGCCACCGGGGCACCAAATTCACCCCTCCACTTT. It yields the protein CATGAPNSPLHF.

The J gene is TRBJ2-7, the V gene TRBV11-2; D gene uncertain. Germline CDR1 and CDR2: SGHAT and FQNNGV. CDR3 length: 14 amino acids. Trimming removed 0 bases at V and 7 bases at J, with 13 bases between. The CDR3 loop reads CASSLDPRLGEQYF. CDR3 bases: TGTGCCAGCAGCTTAGATCCCCGTCTGGGGGAGCAGTACTTC.

The chain uses TRBV29-1 and TRBJ2-6; D could derive from TRBD1 or TRBD2 (5 bases each). The V end lost 7 bases, the J end lost 0 bases, and 13 bases lay between the germline ends. There are 15 residues in the CDR3. Germline V CDR1 and CDR2: SQVTM, ANQGSEA. The CDR3 DNA is TGCAGCGCCGGGACCGGCAGCTCTGGGGCCAACGTCCTGACTTTC. This sequence encodes CSAGTGSSGANVLTF. The complete variable domain, with remaining parts taken from reference TRBV29-1 and TRBJ2-6, reads SAVISQKPSRDICQRGTSLTIQCQVDSQVTMMFWYRQQPGQSLTLIATANQGSEATYESGFVIDKFPISRPNLTFSTLTVSNMSPEDSSIYLCSAGTGSSGANVLTFGAGSRLTVL.

The chain couples TRBV29-1 to TRBJ1-1, with 9 bases lining up with TRBD1. CDR1 is SQVTM, CDR2 ANQGSEA, per germline. The ends lost 4 bases at V and 2 bases at J; junction bases unmatched: 5. This CDR3 has 14 residues. This chain's CDR3 is CSVGIQGANTEAFF. CDR3 sequence (DNA): TGCAGCGTTGGGATACAGGGGGCAAACACTGAAGCTTTCTTT.

The rearrangement joins TRBV27 to TRBJ1-1; 12 positions match TRBD1. Germline CDR1 reads MNHEY; CDR2 reads SMNVEV (reference sequence). J was trimmed by 11 bases and V by 8 bases; bases with no gene match: 3. The CDR3 has 11 amino acids. DNA for the CDR3: TGTGCCAGCGGGACAGGGGGCCGCGCTTTCTTT. Its protein product is CASGTGGRAFF.

The J gene is TRBJ2-1, the V gene TRBV15; 7 nucleotides align to TRBD1. Per germline, CDR1 LNHNV and CDR2 YYDKDF (reference sequence). Germline trimming cut 0 bases from V and 0 bases from J; bases unmatched to any gene: 2. This CDR3 spans 16 amino acids. This chain's CDR3 is CATSRDAGGSYNEQFF. In DNA form, the CDR3 reads TGTGCCACCAGCAGAGATGCAGGGGGCTCCTACAATGAGCAGTTCTTC.

The genes are TRBV2 and TRBJ1-2; a weak D match, TRBD1 (6 bases). The CDR3 is made up of 14 amino acids. V lost 6 bases and J lost 3, with 14 bases in between. Looked up from germline, CDR1 is SNHLY and CDR2 is FYNNEI. As DNA, the CDR3 is TGTGCCAGCAGCTTACAGGGTCCCTACTATGGCTACACCTTC. It translates to CASSLQGPYYGYTF. Supplemented by reference TRBV2 and TRBJ1-2, the full variable domain reads EPEVTQTPSHQVTQMGQEVILRCVPISNHLYFYWYRQILGQKVEFLVSFYNNEISEKSEIFDDQFSVERPDGSNFTLKIRSTKLEDSAMYFCASSLQGPYYGYTFGSGTRLTVV.

V usage is TRBV2 and J usage is TRBJ1-2, with D hard to call. From germline, CDR1 is SNHLY and CDR2 FYNNEI. Trimming took 8 bases from V and 4 from J, leaving 14 bases between them. The CDR3 has 13 residues. The CDR3, as DNA: TGTGCCAGCGGTCGGGAAGGGCTCTATGGCTACACCTTC. It is translated as CASGREGLYGYTF. Supplemented by reference TRBV2 and TRBJ1-2, the full variable domain reads EPEVTQTPSHQVTQMGQEVILRCVPISNHLYFYWYRQILGQKVEFLVSFYNNEISEKSEIFDDQFSVERPDGSNFTLKIRSTKLEDSAMYFCASGREGLYGYTFGSGTRLTVV.

This clone has only a few counts. This rearrangement joins TRBV5-1 to TRBJ2-7, with D possibly being TRBD1 or TRBD2 (5 bases each). Trimming took 4 bases from V and 1 from J, leaving 15 bases between them. Germline loops: CDR1 SGHRS, CDR2 YFSETQ. The CDR3 spans 15 residues. As DNA, the CDR3 is TGCGCCAGCAGCCTTGAGGGGCATTATTCCTACGAGCAGTACTTC. This codes for CASSLEGHYSYEQYF.

The chain carries TRBV2 and TRBJ2-5, with D possibly being TRBD1 (5 bases). V gave up 3 bases and J gave up 5 bases, with 22 bases separating them. This CDR3 is 17 amino acids long. Germline values: CDR1 SNHLY, CDR2 FYNNEI. The CDR3 DNA is TGTGCCAGCAGTGAGGTCGCTAGGACATTCGGACGGGAGACCCAGTACTTC. Protein sequence: CASSEVARTFGRETQYF.